Listed below are T cell receptor beta chains from one sample, sequenced in a study of T-cell memory formation after mild COVID-19. Each CDR3 protein gets one entry after TCRdb re-called the 5' RACE reads with MiXCR. The top ten clones hold 20% to 25% of a sample with 270,000 or so distinct CDR3 sequences, over 15% of them seen once. The material sequenced was PBMCs or a T cell subset sorted from them (not recorded which). These receptors were collected from a man younger than 35 who had mild COVID-19 (a few samples of this study predate the infection). Cell type and time point are not known. Both conserved end residues are part of each CDR3. Fields, in order: V gene, D gene, clone size, J gene, CDR3 DNA, CDR3 protein. A D gene is named only where the DNA matches it firmly. Size is omitted from some rows. Given values are once, few, many or a class for expanded clones.

v_call: TRBV6-5; d_call: TRBD2; clone_size: NA; j_call: TRBJ2-1; cdr3_nt: TGTGCCAGCAGACCACTAGCGGGCTCGTACAATGAGCAGTTCTTC; cdr3_aa: CASRPLAGSYNEQFF
v_call: TRBV5-1; d_call: TRBD1; clone_size: NA; j_call: TRBJ2-7; cdr3_nt: TGCGCCAGCAGCTGGACAGGGCCTACCTACGAGCAGTACTTC; cdr3_aa: CASSWTGPTYEQYF
v_call: TRBV4-2; d_call: NA; clone_size: NA; j_call: TRBJ1-2; cdr3_nt: TGTGCCAGCAGCCAAGAGGTTTATGGCTACACCTTC; cdr3_aa: CASSQEVYGYTF
v_call: TRBV29-1; d_call: NA; clone_size: many; j_call: TRBJ2-1; cdr3_nt: TGCAGCGTTGAGGGGCCCCCAGGGGCCTACAATGAGCAGTTCTTC; cdr3_aa: CSVEGPPGAYNEQFF
v_call: TRBV2; d_call: TRBD1; clone_size: few; j_call: TRBJ1-6; cdr3_nt: TGTGCCAGCAGGGACAGGGGTTCACCCCTCCACTTT; cdr3_aa: CASRDRGSPLHF
v_call: TRBV7-2; d_call: NA; clone_size: few; j_call: TRBJ1-1; cdr3_nt: TGTGCCAGCAGCTTAGAAACAGGTGACACTGAAGCTTTCTTT; cdr3_aa: CASSLETGDTEAFF
v_call: TRBV5-1; d_call: TRBD1; clone_size: few; j_call: TRBJ1-2; cdr3_nt: TGCGCCAGCAGCTCGCCCGCATACGGGACAGGAGGCTACACCTTC; cdr3_aa: CASSSPAYGTGGYTF
v_call: TRBV6-6; d_call: NA; clone_size: few; j_call: TRBJ2-7; cdr3_nt: TGTGCCAGCAGTTACGAACCCTACGAGCAGTACTTC; cdr3_aa: CASSYEPYEQYF
v_call: TRBV7-2; d_call: NA; clone_size: NA; j_call: TRBJ1-6; cdr3_nt: TGTGCCAGCAGCTTAACATGGCCCGACTCACCCCTCCACTTT; cdr3_aa: CASSLTWPDSPLHF
v_call: TRBV7-2; d_call: TRBD1; clone_size: few; j_call: TRBJ1-2; cdr3_nt: TGTGCCAGCAGCTTAGGACGGGACAGGGGTGCTGGCTACACCTTC; cdr3_aa: CASSLGRDRGAGYTF
v_call: TRBV12-3/TRBV12-4; d_call: NA; clone_size: few; j_call: TRBJ1-2; cdr3_nt: TGTGCCAGCAGTTTATCGGGCGGGGGCTATGGCTACACCTTC; cdr3_aa: CASSLSGGGYGYTF
v_call: TRBV5-1; d_call: NA; clone_size: NA; j_call: TRBJ2-3; cdr3_nt: TGCGCCAGCAGGAGGACCGCAGATACGCAGTATTTT; cdr3_aa: CASRRTADTQYF
v_call: TRBV7-2; d_call: TRBD1; clone_size: NA; j_call: TRBJ2-3; cdr3_nt: TGTGCCAGCAGCTTAGCTGAGGACAGGGGGCATGATACGCAGTATTTT; cdr3_aa: CASSLAEDRGHDTQYF
v_call: TRBV7-8; d_call: NA; clone_size: NA; j_call: TRBJ2-7; cdr3_nt: TGTGCCAGCAGCTTAGCCGCGGGATCCTACGAGCAGTACTTC; cdr3_aa: CASSLAAGSYEQYF
v_call: TRBV5-1; d_call: TRBD1; clone_size: NA; j_call: TRBJ2-1; cdr3_nt: TGCGCCAGCAGCTTACAGGGGAGCTCCTACAATGAGCAGTTCTTC; cdr3_aa: CASSLQGSSYNEQFF
v_call: TRBV7-2; d_call: NA; clone_size: few; j_call: TRBJ2-7; cdr3_nt: TGTGCCAGCAGCTGGGGCCGACTTACCTACGAGCAGTACTTC; cdr3_aa: CASSWGRLTYEQYF
v_call: TRBV29-1; d_call: NA; clone_size: few; j_call: TRBJ2-7; cdr3_nt: TGCAGCGTTGTACAGAATAATGCCTACGAGCAGTACTTC; cdr3_aa: CSVVQNNAYEQYF
v_call: TRBV7-8; d_call: TRBD2; clone_size: NA; j_call: TRBJ2-3; cdr3_nt: TGTGCCAGCAGCTTGCCTCCCGGGACTAACCCGTATTTT; cdr3_aa: CASSLPPGTNPYF
v_call: TRBV5-6; d_call: NA; clone_size: NA; j_call: TRBJ1-1; cdr3_nt: TGTGCCAGCAGCCCAAGGTGGGGTTTTGAAGCTTTCTTT; cdr3_aa: CASSPRWGFEAFF
v_call: TRBV3-1; d_call: TRBD2; clone_size: NA; j_call: TRBJ2-7; cdr3_nt: TGTGCCAGCACCCGGACTAGCTCCCACGAGCAGTACTTC; cdr3_aa: CASTRTSSHEQYF
v_call: TRBV12-3/TRBV12-4; d_call: NA; clone_size: many; j_call: TRBJ2-3; cdr3_nt: TGTGCCAGCAGTTTATTCCAGTCTTTAGGGACAGATACGCAGTATTTT; cdr3_aa: CASSLFQSLGTDTQYF
v_call: TRBV7-8; d_call: TRBD1; clone_size: few; j_call: TRBJ1-1; cdr3_nt: TGTGCCAGCAGCTTAGTTACAGGGGGCTGGACTGAAGCTTTCTTT; cdr3_aa: CASSLVTGGWTEAFF
v_call: TRBV6-5; d_call: NA; clone_size: few; j_call: TRBJ1-4; cdr3_nt: TGTGCCAGCAGTTACTCGTCCAGGGCCGACGAAAAACTGTTTTTT; cdr3_aa: CASSYSSRADEKLFF
v_call: TRBV27; d_call: TRBD1; clone_size: NA; j_call: TRBJ1-2; cdr3_nt: TGTGCCAGCAGTCTCGGACAGGCTTCGACAGGCTACACCTTC; cdr3_aa: CASSLGQASTGYTF
v_call: TRBV5-1; d_call: NA; clone_size: NA; j_call: TRBJ1-1; cdr3_nt: TGCGCCAGCAGTTTGTCCGGGACGGACATGAACACTGAAGCTTTCTTT; cdr3_aa: CASSLSGTDMNTEAFF
v_call: TRBV5-1; d_call: TRBD2; clone_size: few; j_call: TRBJ2-3; cdr3_nt: TGCGCCAGCAGCGCGCTCGGGGGGAGCCCGAATACGCAGTATTTT; cdr3_aa: CASSALGGSPNTQYF
v_call: TRBV7-2; d_call: TRBD1; clone_size: NA; j_call: TRBJ2-5; cdr3_nt: TGTGCCAGCAGCTCCGGACAGGGTGTGGGGGAGACCCAGTACTTC; cdr3_aa: CASSSGQGVGETQYF
v_call: TRBV11-2; d_call: NA; clone_size: few; j_call: TRBJ2-7; cdr3_nt: TGTGCCAGCAGCCCAGAGGACGTAGTCTACGAGCAGTACTTC; cdr3_aa: CASSPEDVVYEQYF
v_call: TRBV11-3; d_call: TRBD2; clone_size: NA; j_call: TRBJ2-1; cdr3_nt: TGTGCCTCTTCAATAGGGACTAGTCATAACTCCTACAATGAGCAGTTCTTC; cdr3_aa: CASSIGTSHNSYNEQFF
v_call: TRBV9; d_call: NA; clone_size: few; j_call: TRBJ2-7; cdr3_nt: TGTGCCAGCAGCGTAGAGGCCATGCCAGCCTACGAGCAGTACTTC; cdr3_aa: CASSVEAMPAYEQYF